This T cell receptor beta chain was captured in a study of blood T cell repertoires in COVID-19. Overall study: T cells, B-cell-depleted T cells, or PBMCs supplied cDNA or gDNA.

V lost 1 base and J 8 bases, leaving 11 bases between the germline ends. The CDR3 consists of 13 residues. Germline V gene sequence: CDR1 SGHDN, CDR2 FVKESK. This clone was counted a few times. Assay used: immunoSEQ multiplex PCR; TCRdb lists only in-frame clones, some missing. The sample has some 200,000 clones, about 87% seen once; the top ten hold 3.7%. This rearrangement joins TRBV14 to TRBJ1-2; a weak D match, TRBD1 (6 bases). The sequenced sample consisted of peripheral blood. This TCR was sampled from a man between 18 and 35 years old with active or convalescent COVID-19. Written as DNA, the CDR3 is TGTGCCAGCAGCCAAGCAACAGGGTTAGGCTACACCTTC. Its translation: CASSQATGLGYTF. Based on the CDR3 plus reference TRBV14 and TRBJ1-2, the full variable domain is EAGVTQFPSHSVIEKGQTVTLRCDPISGHDNLYWYRRVMGKEIKFLLHFVKESKQDESGMPNNRFLAERTGGTYSTLKVQPAELEDSGVYFCASSQATGLGYTFGSGTRLTVV.